The sequence of this TCR beta chain was determined in a study of regulatory T cells in long-lasting Graves disease. TCR beta libraries were built with iRepertoire HTBI primers and Arm-PCR of CDR3 regions. TCRdb reprocessed the multiplex PCR reads with MiXCR, giving one entry per CDR3 protein. The sample carries about 400,000 distinct CDR3 sequences, around 15% recorded once. Ten or more counts support this clonotype. Antigen specificity is unknown. Time point indicated: newly diagnosed GD, antithyroid drugs for less than 3 months. Preparation of the TCR library used RNA extracted from PBMCs. Study outcomes and limitations: Under persistent disease, TRBV28, TRBJ1-2 and TRBJ2-5 were used preferentially.

CDR1 and CDR2 (germline): LGHDT, YNNKEL (reference sequence). This CDR3 spans 15 amino acids. Trimming left V 1 base short and J 4 bases short, with 13 bases between. Sequencing was performed on peripheral blood mononuclear cells (PBMCs), taken at new diagnosis, from a patient treated with antithyroid drugs. The rearrangement links TRBV3-1 to TRBJ2-5; maybe TRBD2 (6 bases). This TCR was recovered from a female donor with Graves disease. CDR3 nucleotide sequence: TGTGCCAGCAGCCAAGCGCGGGGTTGGGGAGAGACCCAGTACTTC. This gives the protein CASSQARGWGETQYF.